This entry features one T cell receptor (beta chain) sequence. Its binding antigen is unknown. The input lacks base qualities; no much larger clone sits a single base away. TCRbeta CDR3 regions were amplified from genomic DNA by means of the immunoSEQ Assay, a bias-controlled multiplex PCR. Processing in the source paper ran as follows. The number of nucleated cells in each sample was estimated by amplification of reference gene primers within the assay. To quantify the absolute abundance of each unique TCRbeta CDR3 rearrangement, sequence reads were collapsed and filtered. For each sample, productive Simpson clonality was calculated as the square root of Simpson's diversity index across productive rearrangements. TCRdb took over this immuneACCESS table, retaining in-frame rearrangements with V and J assigned. Such tables are incomplete; in checked studies, under half of the missing clones stem from an unresolved V gene, and the remainder is unexplained. V and J calls and clone size follow that table, whereas D and trimming were derived from the DNA. The sample records about 150,000 clones, about 83% of which are singletons. The ten largest make up roughly 19% of the sample.

The CDR3, from cysteine to phenylalanine, totals 16 residues. The sequence is cut down to CDR3 DNA, 48 bases in frame from base 1. From V the trimming removes 3 bases and from J it removes 8 bases, while the gene matches leave 12 bases of the junction unaccounted for. According to the germline V gene, CDR1 reads SNHLY and CDR2 reads FYNNEI. The sample comes from a study of blood T cell repertoires in COVID-19 (dated by TCRdb to the early 2020s). Regarding the research as a whole: The collaborator samples originated in the United States, Italy and Spain and spanned the acute and convalescent phases of COVID-19. The material from the prospective study consisted of cDNA or gDNA derived from T cells, B-cell-depleted T cells, or PBMCs. The dataset comprised deeply sampled blood TCRbeta repertoires from subjects exposed to, actively infected with, or recovered from COVID-19. A freely available public database, intended as a resource for researchers studying the immune response to SARS-CoV-2, is where the repertoires were released. Samples came from the ongoing ImmuneRACE study (first 160 participants) plus 1,254 subjects from 6 global collaborators. A de-identified subject ID, COVID-19 status, age in years and sex were almost always included in the sample metadata. Where HLA class I and class II types were available, the types were taken from metadata supplied by the sample provider, not from assay-based typing.

Points the paper makes about the study in general: The amount of clinical and demographic metadata varied by source and participant and was provided uncurated.

Another Seattle source contributed samples from volunteer blood donors who had recovered from COVID-19. Each collaborating institution followed its own protocols to collect whole blood in K2EDTA tubes. For TCRbeta analysis, collaborators shipped samples as frozen whole blood, isolated PBMCs, or DNA extracted from either of those sample types. The chain joins TRBV2 to TRBJ2-1; TRBD2 lines up with 8 middle nucleotides. This TCR derives from a woman in her 70s who had recovered from COVID-19. Material: peripheral blood. The DNA sequence is given as TGTGCCAGCAGTGACGGGGCGGGGGGCACCGGAGATGAGCAGTTCTTC. Its translation is CASSDGAGGTGDEQFF.